These 18 T cell receptor beta chains were sequenced from one sample in a study of vaccination and CD4 T cells after COVID-19. The treatment denotes: approximately 11-day PBMC culture with coronavirus spike peptide pools or control peptides (ViraFEST assay). The antigens these receptors bind are not known. Sequence data for DNA of cultured CD4+ T cells were generated by the Oncomine TCR Beta short-read assay. TCRdb re-called the PCR reads through MiXCR, storing one row per CDR3 protein. The table shows approximately 11,000 distinct CDR3 sequences, with around 26% occurring only once. Sequenced input: cultured CD4+ T cells from blood. The receptor set was obtained from a human donor with COVID-19.

This rearrangement joins TRBV20-1 to TRBJ2-1, with 8 bases aligning to TRBD2. This CDR3 is built from 14 residues. CDR1 is DFQATT and CDR2 is SNEGSKA in the germline V gene (reference sequence). V shed 0 bases and J 9 bases; nucleotides not matched to a gene: 7. The DNA of the CDR3 is TGCAGTGCTAGAGATGTCGGGGGGGCTCGTGAGCAGTTCTTC. This gives the protein CSARDVGGAREQFF.

This clonotype was observed a few times. The chain has TRBV24-1 and TRBJ1-5, with a possible D match to TRBD1 (6 bases). With 9 bases removed from V and 6 bases from J, the gap between germline ends came to 14 bases. The CDR3 consists of 13 residues. Germline CDR1 KGHDR, CDR2 SFDVKD. The CDR3: CATSSSGAQPQHF. CDR3 nucleotides: TGTGCCACCTCATCGTCGGGGGCTCAGCCCCAGCATTTT.

This clonotype was seen only a few times. The chain employs TRBV6-5 and TRBJ1-2; 7 bases align to TRBD1. This CDR3 has 17 amino acids. Germline CDR1 and CDR2: MNHEY and SVGAGI. With V trimmed by 0 bases and J by 5 bases, 12 bases remained unmatched. In nucleotides, the CDR3 is TGTGCCAGCAGTTACTCTTTTCCGGCAGGGGGAGGATATGGCTACACCTTC. Amino acids: CASSYSFPAGGGYGYTF.

This clonotype has only a few counts. This chain joins TRBV11-2 and TRBJ1-4; D is unclear. Germline loops: CDR1 SGHAT, CDR2 FQNNGV. V shed 1 base and J shed 10 bases, with 25 bases lying between them. This CDR3 region has 18 residues. CDR3 sequence reads: CASSLASDLGRLKGKLFF. In DNA form, the CDR3 reads TGTGCCAGCAGCTTAGCGTCGGATTTGGGCAGACTTAAAGGAAAACTGTTTTTT.

The V and J genes are TRBV4-1 and TRBJ2-3, with D unresolved. CDR1 and CDR2 from the germline V gene are MGHRA and YSYEKL. Trimming removed 4 bases at V and 6 bases at J, with 5 bases between. The CDR3 extends over 11 amino acids. The CDR3 nucleotides read TGCGCCAGCAGCCCAGAGGATACGCAGTATTTT. It specifies CASSPEDTQYF.

V is TRBV2 and J is TRBJ1-5; D may be TRBD1 (6 bases). V was cut by 4 bases and J by 9 bases, with 16 bases left in between. The CDR3 is made up of 14 amino acids. Germline CDR1 is SNHLY and CDR2 is FYNNEI. Written as DNA, the CDR3 is TGTGCCAGCAGTGTTGGGGGCGGGCTGCGGCCCCAGCATTTT. This sequence encodes CASSVGGGLRPQHF.

The sample holds a few counts of this clonotype. The CDR3 DNA reads as TGCAGCGTTGGAGGACAGGGAAAATCCCAATACGAGCAGTACTTC. Protein product: CSVGGQGKSQYEQYF. The chain couples TRBV29-1 to TRBJ2-7; 8 bases align to TRBD1. The CDR3 is 15 amino acids. Germline assignment: CDR1 SQVTM and CDR2 ANQGSEA. J was trimmed by 4 bases and V by 4 bases; bases with no gene match: 12.

In its sample, this clonotype was seen a few times. The CDR3 DNA sequence: TGTGCCAGCAGTGCGCCTGCCTGGGGTGAGACCCAGTACTTC. Amino acids: CASSAPAWGETQYF. The V gene is TRBV28, the J gene TRBJ2-5; no clear D gene. Germline CDR1 reads MDHEN; CDR2 reads SYDVKM. Trimming took off 5 bases at V and 5 bases at J, with 15 bases between the two ends. This CDR3 has 14 residues.

The gene calls are TRBV7-2 and TRBJ2-2, with TRBD2 matching 8 bases. The CDR3 consists of 15 residues. In germline, CDR1 is SGHTA, CDR2 FQGNSA. The V gene end was trimmed by 8 bases and the J gene end by 0 bases; junction bases not matched to a gene: 5. CDR3 sequence: CASAPGGANTGELFF. The CDR3 DNA sequence: TGTGCCAGCGCCCCCGGGGGGGCGAACACCGGGGAGCTGTTTTTT.

This clonotype was seen a few times. V and J are TRBV2 and TRBJ2-2; the D gene could be TRBD1 or TRBD2 (5 bases each). V was pared by 4 bases and J by 2 bases, with 8 bases between. CDR1 and CDR2 from the germline V gene are SNHLY and FYNNEI. The CDR3 runs 14 residues. The DNA of the CDR3 is TGTGCCAGCAGTGGGGGACCAAACACCGGGGAGCTGTTTTTT. Its translation: CASSGGPNTGELFF.

This clonotype was detected a few times. This sequence joins TRBV6-2 or TRBV6-3 and TRBJ2-5; maybe TRBD2 (5 bases). The CDR3 is 12 amino acids. CDR1 and CDR2 (germline): MNHEY, SVGEGT. The ends were cut back, 1 base at V and 8 bases at J, with 8 bases in the middle. CDR3 sequence reads: CASSYWTGTQYF. DNA for the CDR3: TGTGCCAGCAGTTACTGGACTGGCACCCAGTACTTC.

V gene TRBV30 combines with J gene TRBJ2-1, with 12 bases matching TRBD2. With V trimmed by 1 base and J by 9 bases, 4 bases remained unmatched. CDR1 is GTSNPN, CDR2 SVGIG, per germline (reference sequence). The CDR3 sequence is 14 residues long. The CDR3 DNA is TGTGCCTGGAGTGGTGGACTAGCGGGGTTTGAGCAGTTCTTC. This gives the protein CAWSGGLAGFEQFF.

Of note for this clonotype: One junction end does not reproduce the germline sequence, and a read error may be involved. The chain recombines TRBV28 with TRBJ1-4; 7 positions match TRBD1. Germline-derived CDR1 and CDR2 are MDHEN and SYDVKM. The CDR3 consists of 13 residues. CDR3 loop: CASSLLANGDRSF. CDR3 DNA sequence: TGTGCCAGCAGTTTACTCGCTAACGGGGACAGAAGTTTT.

The rearrangement links TRBV28 to TRBJ2-3; 12 bases match TRBD1. The CDR3 length is 16 residues. The V and J ends lost 4 bases and 7 bases, in that order; junction bases with no gene match: 9. Germline V gives CDR1 MDHEN, CDR2 SYDVKM. The CDR3 nucleotides are TGTGCCAGCAGTTCAACCGGGACAGGGGGCGCGAATACGCAGTATTTT. It specifies CASSSTGTGGANTQYF.

This clonotype was found a few times. The chain recombines TRBV28 with TRBJ1-5; D is unclear. CDR1 is MDHEN, CDR2 SYDVKM, per germline. The V gene lost 5 bases and the J gene lost 0 bases, with 20 bases spanning the gap. The CDR3 spans 18 residues. The CDR3 region is CASSRFPQATNSNQPQHF. The CDR3 DNA reads as TGTGCCAGCAGTCGGTTCCCCCAGGCCACAAATAGCAATCAGCCCCAGCATTTT.

The V call is TRBV19, the J call TRBJ1-1; weak D call: TRBD1 (5 bases). Germline CDR1 LNHDA, CDR2 SQIVND (reference sequence). CDR3 length equals 14 residues. Deletions cut 6 bases from V and 4 bases from J, with 15 bases between. DNA for the CDR3: TGTGCCAGTAGCCCGGGGGGATTTCGCACTGAAGCTTTCTTT. Its translation is CASSPGGFRTEAFF. Full variable domain (remainder filled in from reference TRBV19 and TRBJ1-1): DGGITQSPKYLFRKEGQNVTLSCEQNLNHDAMYWYRQDPGQGLRLIYYSQIVNDFQKGDIAEGYSVSREKKESFPLTVTSAQKNPTAFYLCASSPGGFRTEAFFGQGTRLTVV.

This CDR3 is CASSLASTDTQYF. CDR3 nucleotides: TGTGCCAGCAGCTTAGCTAGCACAGATACGCAGTATTTT. The rearrangement uses TRBV7-2 and TRBJ2-3; D is ambiguous. Germline loops: CDR1 SGHTA, CDR2 FQGNSA. This CDR3 is built from 13 residues. The germline V and J ends were trimmed by 0 bases and 0 bases, with 1 base remaining between them.

J is TRBJ2-5 and V is TRBV6-1, with 7 positions matching TRBD1. CDR3 length: 12 residues. Trimming removed 5 bases from V and 7 bases from J; junction bases left unmatched: 4. In germline, CDR1 is MNHNS, CDR2 SASEGT. The CDR3 protein is CASSRQGGTQYF. Written as DNA, the CDR3 is TGTGCCAGCAGTAGACAGGGTGGGACCCAGTACTTC.